This T cell receptor beta chain comes out of a study of CD8+ T cells in alopecia areata. Study-wide context: Oral tofacitinib, 5 to 10 mg twice daily, was given in an open-label trial.

This clone was detected a few times. The antigen is unknown. cDNA prepared by RNA extraction and subsequent reverse transcription served as the template for sequencing. The assay was immunoSEQ multiplex PCR, and TCRdb's table has in-frame clones only and misses some. The sample lists 150,000 to 200,000 clones, approximately 56% occurring once. Germline lookup yields CDR1 SQVTM and CDR2 ANQGSEA. This CDR3 comprises 15 residues. V dropped 4 bases and J dropped 0 bases, with 13 bases sitting between them. Study conclusions and caveats: There were also resident alphabeta T cells of normal skin sequenced in scalp samples. Compared with mice, patients displayed less clear TCR sharing, possibly for HLA-related reasons. Lesional scalp, especially alopecia totalis/universalis, showed higher clonality than normal scalp.

The chain carries TRBV29-1 and TRBJ2-4; no clear D. The sequence was obtained from a human donor with alopecia areata. Sample: CD4+ T cells sorted from blood, taken at week 0. CDR3 DNA: TGCAGCGTTGTAGGTCAGGTGCTAGCCAAAAACATTCAGTACTTC. Translation gives CSVVGQVLAKNIQYF. The full variable domain, its missing parts supplied by reference TRBV29-1 and TRBJ2-4, is SAVISQKPSRDICQRGTSLTIQCQVDSQVTMMFWYRQQPGQSLTLIATANQGSEATYESGFVIDKFPISRPNLTFSTLTVSNMSPEDSSIYLCSVVGQVLAKNIQYFGAGTRLSVL.